This T cell receptor beta chain emerged from a study of post-analysis software for immune sequencing data. For the study at large: The patients showed relapsing-remitting, secondary progressive and progressive-relapsing multiple sclerosis courses. Study results and caveats: With TRBV5-6, TRBV5-1 and TRBV20-1 included, five TRBV segments were more frequent in patients than in controls.

A remark on this clonotype: Its specificity is not known.

Unique molecular identifiers were carried by the TCR beta cDNA libraries. TCRdb called the PCR reads again in MiXCR, with one record for every CDR3 protein. This sample has approximately 460,000 distinct CDR3 sequences; approximately 45% occur once, and the top ten carry 9.5% to 13%. Germline V gene sequence: CDR1 MNHEY, CDR2 SVGEGT. Losses at the gene ends were 6 bases for V and 2 bases for J; bases not matched to a gene: 3. This CDR3 contains 14 residues. This rearrangement joins TRBV6-2 or TRBV6-3 to TRBJ2-3; the match to TRBD2 covers 9 bases. The receptor was derived from a girl under 18 with multiple sclerosis. Material: blood. The CDR3 loop is CASRRTSDTDTQYF. In nucleotides, the CDR3 is TGTGCCAGCAGACGGACTAGCGACACAGATACGCAGTATTTT.